This T cell receptor beta chain was sequenced for a study of response to subunit inactivated influenza vaccine. Study-wide points: Authors proposed each seasonal influenza vaccination draws in few new T cells.

TCRdb recomputed calls from the RT-PCR reads with MiXCR, one row per CDR3 protein. The sample records some 500,000 distinct CDR3 sequences, approximately 13% being singletons. CDR1 SGHDT and CDR2 YYEEEE come from the germline V gene. The V end was cut by 1 base, the J end by 2 bases, with 15 bases between. CDR3 length: 16 amino acids. In regard to this clonotype: Its antigen is undetermined.

The source of this sequence is a man aged 45-60 years who received an inactivated influenza vaccine. The input for sequencing was PBMCs from blood, taken 45 days after vaccination. This sequence joins TRBV5-6 and TRBJ2-5; TRBD2 is a possible D gene (7 bases). The CDR3, as DNA: TGTGCCAGCAGCTTGCATTCGGGGGGCCATCAAGAGACCCAGTACTTC. It yields the protein CASSLHSGGHQETQYF.